Listed below are T cell receptor beta chains from one sample, sequenced in a study of blood T cells in healthy people across ages. TCRdb re-analysed the 5' RACE reads in MiXCR, keeping a single row per CDR3 protein. The table records around 520,000 distinct CDR3 sequences, about 28% of them present only once. In addition, the sample was reused for a study of T cells of mothers and their children.

Specimen: blood. These TCRs come from a boy aged 2 to 10 in good health. Each CDR3 is given with its conserved first and last residue. Each record gives: J gene, D gene, V gene, clone size, CDR3 DNA, CDR3 protein. D genes are given only for firm matches. Clone size, where shown, is once, few, many, or a class for clones that have expanded.

j_call: TRBJ2-2
d_call: .
v_call: TRBV4-3
clone_size: .
cdr3_nt: TGCGCCAGCAGCCAAGATATAGGGCTGAACACCGGGGAGCTGTTTTTT
cdr3_aa: CASSQDIGLNTGELFF

j_call: TRBJ2-5
d_call: TRBD2
v_call: TRBV3-1
clone_size: few
cdr3_nt: TGTGCCAGCAGCCGCGGGGGGGCAGAAGAGACCCAGTACTTC
cdr3_aa: CASSRGGAEETQYF

j_call: TRBJ2-5
d_call: .
v_call: TRBV5-4
clone_size: .
cdr3_nt: TGTGCCAGCAGCTTCGCTCCGCAGGAGACCCAGTACTTC
cdr3_aa: CASSFAPQETQYF

j_call: TRBJ1-2
d_call: .
v_call: TRBV28
clone_size: .
cdr3_nt: TGTGCCAGCAGTTTATTGACAGGCGGAGGCTACACCTTC
cdr3_aa: CASSLLTGGGYTF

j_call: TRBJ2-7
d_call: .
v_call: TRBV6-5
clone_size: .
cdr3_nt: TGTGCCAGCAGTTTAACAGCGGTGGGCACCTACGAGCAGTACTTC
cdr3_aa: CASSLTAVGTYEQYF

j_call: TRBJ2-5
d_call: .
v_call: TRBV11-2
clone_size: few
cdr3_nt: TGTGCCAGCAGCTTCGGGCAGGCCCTCGGGGAGACCCAGTACTTC
cdr3_aa: CASSFGQALGETQYF

j_call: TRBJ1-5
d_call: .
v_call: TRBV12-3/TRBV12-4
clone_size: .
cdr3_nt: TGTGCCAGCAGTCACTTGGGAGGAAGCAGTCAGCCCCAGCATTTT
cdr3_aa: CASSHLGGSSQPQHF

j_call: TRBJ1-5
d_call: .
v_call: TRBV12-5
clone_size: .
cdr3_nt: TGTGCTAGTGGTCAAGATGTGGGACGACAACAGCCCCAGCATTTT
cdr3_aa: CASGQDVGRQQPQHF

j_call: TRBJ1-1
d_call: .
v_call: TRBV20-1
clone_size: few
cdr3_nt: TGCAGTGCTAGACCACTGGGGGACACTGAAGCTTTCTTT
cdr3_aa: CSARPLGDTEAFF

j_call: TRBJ2-7
d_call: TRBD1
v_call: TRBV10-3
clone_size: few
cdr3_nt: TGTGCCATCAGTGAGTCCCGGGACAGGGAGTCCGAGCAGTACTTC
cdr3_aa: CAISESRDRESEQYF

j_call: TRBJ2-5
d_call: TRBD2
v_call: TRBV6-6
clone_size: .
cdr3_nt: TGTGCCAGCAAGCTGACTAGCGGGAGGTTTGAGCAGTACTTC
cdr3_aa: CASKLTSGRFEQYF

j_call: TRBJ2-5
d_call: TRBD1
v_call: TRBV29-1
clone_size: few
cdr3_nt: TGCAGCGTTGACGGACAGGGGGGCGGAGAGACCCAGTACTTC
cdr3_aa: CSVDGQGGGETQYF

j_call: TRBJ1-2
d_call: .
v_call: TRBV2
clone_size: .
cdr3_nt: TGTGCCAGCGACAGGACCTATGGCTACACCTTC
cdr3_aa: CASDRTYGYTF

j_call: TRBJ2-1
d_call: TRBD2
v_call: TRBV20-1
clone_size: .
cdr3_nt: TGCAGTGCCTGGGGACTAGCGGGGGGGGACAATGAGCAGTTCTTC
cdr3_aa: CSAWGLAGGDNEQFF

j_call: TRBJ1-4
d_call: .
v_call: TRBV27
clone_size: .
cdr3_nt: TGTGCCAGCAGTTTTGGCAGTTCTAATGAAAAACTGTTTTTT
cdr3_aa: CASSFGSSNEKLFF

j_call: TRBJ2-7
d_call: TRBD1
v_call: TRBV12-3/TRBV12-4
clone_size: few
cdr3_nt: TGTGCCAGCAGCTGGACAGGAACACCATCCTACGAGCAGTACTTC
cdr3_aa: CASSWTGTPSYEQYF

j_call: TRBJ2-5
d_call: .
v_call: TRBV4-1
clone_size: .
cdr3_nt: TGCGCCAGCAGCCAAGGATGGGCCCAGTACTTC
cdr3_aa: CASSQGWAQYF

j_call: TRBJ1-5
d_call: .
v_call: TRBV12-3/TRBV12-4
clone_size: few
cdr3_nt: TGTGCCAGCAGTTTAGGCAGGGGAATTCAGCCCCAGCATTTT
cdr3_aa: CASSLGRGIQPQHF

j_call: TRBJ1-5
d_call: TRBD1
v_call: TRBV10-2
clone_size: few
cdr3_nt: TGCGCCAGCAGTGGGTCCGGGACAGCTAATCAGCCCCAGCATTTT
cdr3_aa: CASSGSGTANQPQHF

j_call: TRBJ1-2
d_call: .
v_call: TRBV5-1
clone_size: .
cdr3_nt: TGCGCCAGCAGCGCGGACAGACCGCTCTATGGCTACACCTTC
cdr3_aa: CASSADRPLYGYTF

j_call: TRBJ1-1
d_call: .
v_call: TRBV10-3
clone_size: .
cdr3_nt: TGTGCCATCGCCCCCCGGGGGAACACTGAAGCTTTCTTT
cdr3_aa: CAIAPRGNTEAFF

j_call: TRBJ1-3
d_call: TRBD1
v_call: TRBV5-1
clone_size: few
cdr3_nt: TGCGCCAGCAGCCCGACTCCCGGGACAGGCACTGGAAACACCATATATTTT
cdr3_aa: CASSPTPGTGTGNTIYF

j_call: TRBJ2-7
d_call: .
v_call: TRBV5-1
clone_size: .
cdr3_nt: TGCGCCAGCAGCCGAGCACCAGGGAACGAGCAGTACTTC
cdr3_aa: CASSRAPGNEQYF

j_call: TRBJ1-2
d_call: .
v_call: TRBV6-6
clone_size: few
cdr3_nt: TGTGCCAGCAGTTACGACAGTGGCTACACCTTC
cdr3_aa: CASSYDSGYTF

j_call: TRBJ2-7
d_call: .
v_call: TRBV11-2
clone_size: few
cdr3_nt: TGTGCCAGCAGCTTAGCGGCGGAGCAGTACTTC
cdr3_aa: CASSLAAEQYF

j_call: TRBJ2-7
d_call: TRBD2
v_call: TRBV29-1
clone_size: .
cdr3_nt: TGCAGCGTTTCTTCCGGGACTACCTCCTACGAGCAGTACTTC
cdr3_aa: CSVSSGTTSYEQYF

j_call: TRBJ1-1
d_call: .
v_call: TRBV12-5
clone_size: .
cdr3_nt: TGTGCTAGCTCGGGGGTCTACACTGAAGCTTTCTTT
cdr3_aa: CASSGVYTEAFF

j_call: TRBJ1-5
d_call: TRBD1
v_call: TRBV7-8
clone_size: .
cdr3_nt: TGTGCCAGCAGCTCTAAAGACAGGGTCGGTAGTTGGGGTCAGCCCCGGCATTTT
cdr3_aa: CASSSKDRVGSWGQPRHF

j_call: TRBJ2-7
d_call: TRBD1
v_call: TRBV29-1
clone_size: .
cdr3_nt: TGCAGCGGGTGGGACAGGTCCCACGAGCAGTACTTC
cdr3_aa: CSGWDRSHEQYF

j_call: TRBJ2-4
d_call: .
v_call: TRBV12-3/TRBV12-4
clone_size: .
cdr3_nt: TGTGCCAGCAGTCCCTATAGCGGTAGTAAAAACATTCAGTACTTC
cdr3_aa: CASSPYSGSKNIQYF

j_call: TRBJ2-7
d_call: TRBD1
v_call: TRBV2
clone_size: few
cdr3_nt: TGTGCCAGCGCTTCGGGACAGTTCTACTCCTACGAGCAGTACTTC
cdr3_aa: CASASGQFYSYEQYF

j_call: TRBJ1-4
d_call: TRBD1
v_call: TRBV20-1
clone_size: .
cdr3_nt: TGCAGTGCTAGCCGGCAGACAGGGGAAAAACTGTTTTTT
cdr3_aa: CSASRQTGEKLFF

j_call: TRBJ2-5
d_call: TRBD2
v_call: TRBV20-1
clone_size: few
cdr3_nt: TGCAGTGCTGGGACTAACCAAGAGACCCAGTACTTC
cdr3_aa: CSAGTNQETQYF

j_call: TRBJ1-5
d_call: .
v_call: TRBV2
clone_size: .
cdr3_nt: TGTGCCAGCGGAATACTGACCAATCAGCCCCAGCATTTT
cdr3_aa: CASGILTNQPQHF

j_call: TRBJ2-6
d_call: TRBD1
v_call: TRBV6-2/TRBV6-3
clone_size: .
cdr3_nt: TGTGCCAGCACCCAACAGGGGGCCACTGGGGCCAACGTCCTGACTTTC
cdr3_aa: CASTQQGATGANVLTF

j_call: TRBJ2-7
d_call: .
v_call: TRBV2
clone_size: few
cdr3_nt: TGTGCCAGCAGCGGACTTGCGAGCTCCTACGAGCAGTACTTC
cdr3_aa: CASSGLASSYEQYF

j_call: TRBJ1-5
d_call: .
v_call: TRBV5-5
clone_size: few
cdr3_nt: TGTGCCAGCAGCTCGGGGACCAGACCAAATCAGCCCCAGCATTTT
cdr3_aa: CASSSGTRPNQPQHF

j_call: TRBJ2-7
d_call: TRBD2
v_call: TRBV6-6
clone_size: .
cdr3_nt: TGTGCCAGCAGTCCTCGGACTAGCGCAGCCTACGAGCAGTACTTC
cdr3_aa: CASSPRTSAAYEQYF

j_call: TRBJ2-7
d_call: TRBD1
v_call: TRBV15
clone_size: few
cdr3_nt: TGTGCCACCAGCAGGATGAGCGGGACAGGGGGCTCCGAGCAGTACTTC
cdr3_aa: CATSRMSGTGGSEQYF

j_call: TRBJ1-2
d_call: .
v_call: TRBV5-1
clone_size: .
cdr3_nt: TGCGCCAGCAGCTACTCAACAGGGACGGAAGGCTACACCTTC
cdr3_aa: CASSYSTGTEGYTF

j_call: TRBJ2-7
d_call: .
v_call: TRBV7-9
clone_size: many
cdr3_nt: TGTGCCAGCAGCTTAGCGCGTGGCAACCGTGGAATCTACGAGCAGTACTTC
cdr3_aa: CASSLARGNRGIYEQYF

j_call: TRBJ2-7
d_call: .
v_call: TRBV7-8
clone_size: .
cdr3_nt: TGTGCCAGCAGCTTAGACGGGCCTACCTCCTACGAGCAGTACTTC
cdr3_aa: CASSLDGPTSYEQYF

j_call: TRBJ1-5
d_call: .
v_call: TRBV12-3/TRBV12-4
clone_size: .
cdr3_nt: TGTGCCAGCATGAGCGAGGCTCAGCATTTT
cdr3_aa: CASMSEAQHF

j_call: TRBJ2-7
d_call: .
v_call: TRBV20-1
clone_size: .
cdr3_nt: TGCAGTGCTAGAGATCTAAGGCGGGGCAAATCCTACGAGCAGTACTTC
cdr3_aa: CSARDLRRGKSYEQYF

j_call: TRBJ1-1
d_call: TRBD1
v_call: TRBV6-2/TRBV6-3
clone_size: .
cdr3_nt: TGTGCCAGCGCACAAAGGGGACAGGGCTACACTGAAGCTTTCTTT
cdr3_aa: CASAQRGQGYTEAFF

j_call: TRBJ1-3
d_call: TRBD1
v_call: TRBV5-1
clone_size: .
cdr3_nt: TGCGCCAGCAGTTTTACAGGGGGACGCTATGGAAACACCATATATTTT
cdr3_aa: CASSFTGGRYGNTIYF

j_call: TRBJ2-7
d_call: .
v_call: TRBV20-1
clone_size: .
cdr3_nt: TGCAGTGCTAAGGCAGGCGCCTACGAGCAGTACTTC
cdr3_aa: CSAKAGAYEQYF

j_call: TRBJ2-7
d_call: .
v_call: TRBV3-1
clone_size: few
cdr3_nt: TGTGCCAGCAGCCAAGACCACGTGTACGAGCAGTACTTC
cdr3_aa: CASSQDHVYEQYF

j_call: TRBJ2-5
d_call: .
v_call: TRBV20-1
clone_size: .
cdr3_nt: TGCAGTGTAAGGACAGAGTACCAAGAGACCCAGTACTTC
cdr3_aa: CSVRTEYQETQYF

j_call: TRBJ2-7
d_call: .
v_call: TRBV12-3/TRBV12-4
clone_size: few
cdr3_nt: TGTGCCAGCAGAAGACAGGGAGGCACCTACGAGCAGTACTTC
cdr3_aa: CASRRQGGTYEQYF

j_call: TRBJ2-5
d_call: TRBD2
v_call: TRBV3-1
clone_size: once
cdr3_nt: TGTGCCAGCAGCTCTCTAGCGGGGGGTGTGGAGACCCAGTACTTC
cdr3_aa: CASSSLAGGVETQYF